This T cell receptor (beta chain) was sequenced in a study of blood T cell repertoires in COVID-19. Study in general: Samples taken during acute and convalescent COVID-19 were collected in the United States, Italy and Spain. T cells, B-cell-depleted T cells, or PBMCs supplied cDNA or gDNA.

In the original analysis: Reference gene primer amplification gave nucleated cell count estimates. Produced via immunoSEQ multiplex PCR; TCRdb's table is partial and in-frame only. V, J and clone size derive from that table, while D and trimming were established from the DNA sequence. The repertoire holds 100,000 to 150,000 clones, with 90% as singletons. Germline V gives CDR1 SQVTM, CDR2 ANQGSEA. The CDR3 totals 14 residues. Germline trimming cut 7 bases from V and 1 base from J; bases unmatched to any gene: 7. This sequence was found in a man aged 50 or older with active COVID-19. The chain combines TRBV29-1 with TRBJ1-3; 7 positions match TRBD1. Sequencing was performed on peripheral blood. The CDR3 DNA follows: TGCAGCGGTCAACAGGGGATGTCTGGAAACACCATATATTTT. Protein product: CSGQQGMSGNTIYF.